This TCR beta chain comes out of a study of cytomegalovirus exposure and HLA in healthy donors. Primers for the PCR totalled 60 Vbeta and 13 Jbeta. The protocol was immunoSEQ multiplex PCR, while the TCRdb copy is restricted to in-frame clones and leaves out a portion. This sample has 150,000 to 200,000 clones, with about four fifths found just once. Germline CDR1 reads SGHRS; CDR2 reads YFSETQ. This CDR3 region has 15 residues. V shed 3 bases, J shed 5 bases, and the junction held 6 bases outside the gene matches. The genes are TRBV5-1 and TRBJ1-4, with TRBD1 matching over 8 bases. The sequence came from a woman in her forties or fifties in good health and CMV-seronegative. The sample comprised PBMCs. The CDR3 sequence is CASSSGQGGNEKLFF. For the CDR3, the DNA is TGCGCCAGCAGCTCCGGACAGGGTGGGAATGAAAAACTGTTTTTT.